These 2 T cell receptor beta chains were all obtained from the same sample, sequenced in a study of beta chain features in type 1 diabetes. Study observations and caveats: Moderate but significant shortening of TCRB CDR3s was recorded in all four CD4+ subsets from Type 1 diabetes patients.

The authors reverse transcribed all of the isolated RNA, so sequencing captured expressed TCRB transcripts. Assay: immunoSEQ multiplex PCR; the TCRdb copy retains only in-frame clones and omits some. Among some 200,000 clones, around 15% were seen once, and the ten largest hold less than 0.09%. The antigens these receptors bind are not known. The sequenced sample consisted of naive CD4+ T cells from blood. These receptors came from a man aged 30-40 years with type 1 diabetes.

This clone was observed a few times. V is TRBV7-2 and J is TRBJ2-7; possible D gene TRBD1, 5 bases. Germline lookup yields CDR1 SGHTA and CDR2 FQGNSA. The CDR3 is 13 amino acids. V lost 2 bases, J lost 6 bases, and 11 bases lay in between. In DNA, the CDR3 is TGTGCCAGCAGCTTATTGACAGATGGCGAGCAGTACTTC. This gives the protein CASSLLTDGEQYF.

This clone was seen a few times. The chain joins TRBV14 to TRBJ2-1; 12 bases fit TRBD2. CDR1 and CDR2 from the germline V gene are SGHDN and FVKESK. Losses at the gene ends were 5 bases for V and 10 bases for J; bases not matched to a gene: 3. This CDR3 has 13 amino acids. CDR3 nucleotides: TGTGCCAGCAGCGGTCTAGCGGGAGGGGAGCAGTTCTTC. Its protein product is CASSGLAGGEQFF.